This TCR beta chain was obtained from a study of cytomegalovirus exposure and HLA in healthy donors. Turning to this clone: The junction shows a germline mismatch at one end, possibly a read error.

Germline CDR1 reads SEHNR; CDR2 reads FQNEAQ (reference sequence). The CDR3 runs 14 residues. The assay was immunoSEQ multiplex PCR, and TCRdb's table has in-frame clones only and misses some. The data show about 150,000 clones, with about 94% seen just once and less than 2% held by the top ten. Sequencing was done on a sample of PBMCs. This clonotype was sampled from a man aged 18 to 30 in good health and CMV-seropositive. The chain is built from TRBV7-9 and TRBJ2-7; TRBD2 agrees at 12 bases. The CDR3 sequence is CASSGRTSGTPLDF. The CDR3 bases are TGTGCCAGCAGCGGGCGGACTAGCGGGACTCCCTTAGACTTC.